One and the same sample provided the 29 T cell receptor beta chains below, sequenced in a study of breast tumors, draining lymph nodes, adjacent tissues. Samples came from axillary lymph nodes draining the breast cancer. Via MiXCR, TCRdb re-called the multiplex PCR reads, giving one row per CDR3 protein. The top ten hold over 6.5% of the sample, which has approximately 90,000 distinct CDR3 sequences, 25% to 35% seen once. The sample was axillary lymph node tissue. These receptors were collected from a female donor with breast cancer. Some clones in this sample may be carry-over from other donors' samples.

This clonotype was counted ten times or more. The chain is built from TRBV9 and TRBJ2-7, with 8 bases fitting TRBD2. V shed 0 bases and J 1 base; nucleotides not matched to a gene: 3. CDR1 SGDLS and CDR2 YYNGEE come from the germline V gene. CDR3 length equals 15 residues. CDR3 amino acids: CASSVELAASYEQYF. The DNA of the CDR3 is TGTGCCAGCAGCGTAGAACTAGCGGCGTCCTACGAGCAGTACTTC.

V usage is TRBV19 and J usage is TRBJ2-1, with D perhaps assigned TRBD1 or TRBD2 (5 bases each). The germline V gene encodes CDR1 LNHDA and CDR2 SQIVND (reference sequence). V dropped 5 bases and J dropped 0 bases, with 11 bases sitting between them. The CDR3 has 15 amino acids. The CDR3 region has the DNA TGTGCCAGTAGTCTGTCCGGGACCTCCTACAATGAGCAGTTCTTC. Its translation: CASSLSGTSYNEQFF.

J is TRBJ1-1 and V is TRBV10-2; 7 bases map to TRBD1. V lost 4 bases to trimming and J lost 14 bases; unmatched junction nucleotides: 7. The CDR3 covers 11 residues. Germline CDR1 and CDR2: WSHSY and SAAADI. Here the CDR3 reads CASSGGTEVFF. The CDR3 DNA is TGCGCCAGCAGTGGTGGGACAGAGGTATTCTTT.

Notes on this clonotype: A much larger clonotype is one base distant, so this may be a read error. This rearrangement joins TRBV5-1 to TRBJ2-2; 16 nucleotides line up with TRBD2. Trimming cost V 4 bases and J 4 bases; bases outside gene matches: 7. There are 18 residues in the CDR3. The germline V gene has CDR1 SGHRS and CDR2 YFSETQ. This CDR3 reads CASSAGLAGGLSTGELFF. The CDR3, as DNA: TGCGCCAGCAGCGCGGGACTAGCGGGAGGGCTTAGCACCGGGGAGCTGTTTTTT.

This clonotype came up a few times. A read error is possible here, since a much larger clone lies one base away. The chain has TRBV5-5 and TRBJ1-4; D perhaps matches TRBD1 (6 bases). Germline CDR1 reads SGHKS; CDR2 reads YYEKEE (reference sequence). The CDR3 totals 15 residues. Trimming took off 4 bases at V and 6 bases at J, with 16 bases between the two ends. The CDR3 protein is CASSLNRALYEKLFF. In nucleotides, the CDR3 is TGTGCCAGCAGCCTCAACAGGGCGCTTTATGAAAAACTGTTTTTT.

This clonotype was recorded at least ten times. The V gene is TRBV10-3, the J gene TRBJ1-2, with D perhaps matching TRBD1 (5 bases). V lost 10 bases, J lost 7 bases, and 22 bases lay in between. CDR1 and CDR2 from the germline V gene are ENHRY and SYGVKD. The CDR3 runs 14 residues. The CDR3 DNA sequence: TGTGCCACCTCTGACCTAACAGGAGGCTCTGGCTACACCTTC. Protein sequence: CATSDLTGGSGYTF.

The V gene is TRBV28, the J gene TRBJ1-2; 8 bases map to TRBD1. The CDR3 runs to 14 residues. The germline gives CDR1 MDHEN, CDR2 SYDVKM. The V gene end was trimmed by 9 bases and the J gene end by 0 bases; junction bases not matched to a gene: 6. The CDR3 here is CASTRDRSNYGYTF. DNA of the CDR3: TGTGCCAGTACCCGGGACAGGTCTAACTATGGCTACACCTTC.

This clonotype was recorded at least ten times. The chain employs TRBV9 and TRBJ2-2, with 11 bases matching TRBD2. CDR1 and CDR2 (germline): SGDLS, YYNGEE. V dropped 0 bases and J dropped 3; count of bases not matched to a gene: 4. The CDR3 extends over 17 amino acids. As DNA, the CDR3 is TGTGCCAGCAGCGTAGGACTAGCGGGAAAATACACCGGGGAGCTGTTTTTT. The encoded protein is CASSVGLAGKYTGELFF.

This clonotype is medium-sized within its sample. The J gene is TRBJ2-3, the V gene TRBV19; D gene ambiguous. V gave up 4 bases and J gave up 2 bases, with 10 bases separating them. CDR3 length: 14 residues. The germline CDR1 and CDR2 sequences are LNHDA and SQIVND (reference sequence). The CDR3, as DNA: TGTGCCAGTAGTACTGGCCGATTCACAGATACGCAGTATTTT. Its translation is CASSTGRFTDTQYF.

The J gene is TRBJ2-7, the V gene TRBV5-7; D is undetermined. TRBV5-7 is an open reading frame, and its role is uncertain. V lost 0 bases to trimming and J lost 5 bases, with 9 bases between them. The CDR3 has 13 amino acids. The CDR3 region has the DNA TGTGCCAGCAGCTTGGGGGGAAGGCACGAGCAGTACTTC. It codes for CASSLGGRHEQYF.

This clonotype was seen many times. The chain is built from TRBV6-2 or TRBV6-3 and TRBJ2-3; the D gene is possibly TRBD1 (6 bases). V lost 5 bases and J lost 1, with 13 bases in between. The CDR3 is made up of 15 amino acids. CDR1 MNHEY and CDR2 SVGEGT come from the germline V gene. In DNA form, the CDR3 reads TGTGCCAGCAGTGAACCGGGACACGGCACAGATACGCAGTATTTT. This encodes CASSEPGHGTDTQYF.

This clonotype was observed at least ten times. The rearrangement joins TRBV6-2 or TRBV6-3 to TRBJ2-7, with D unresolved. In germline, CDR1 is MNHEY, CDR2 SVGEGT. V was trimmed by 2 bases and J by 5 bases, leaving 19 bases between them. CDR3 length: 16 residues. DNA for the CDR3: TGTGCCAGCAGTTACCCTTTCTTGGTGGGAAGGGACGAGCAGTACTTC. It translates to CASSYPFLVGRDEQYF.

This clonotype was recorded at least ten times. This may be a read error: a much more frequent sequence differs by one nucleotide. The chain combines TRBV20-1 with TRBJ2-1; D possibly matches TRBD1 or TRBD2 (5 bases each). The germline V gene has CDR1 DFQATT and CDR2 SNEGSKA (reference sequence). This CDR3 is built from 12 residues. Here the CDR3 reads CRVGTQYNEQFF. CDR3 in DNA: TGCAGAGTCGGGACCCAGTACAATGAGCAGTTCTTC.

This clonotype was seen only a few times. This chain uses TRBV27 with TRBJ2-1; TRBD2 might be the D (5 bases). CDR3 length: 13 residues. Germline V gives CDR1 MNHEY, CDR2 SMNVEV (reference sequence). V lost 10 bases and J 0 bases, leaving 10 bases between the germline ends. Here the CDR3 reads CATGKSSYNEQFF. In nucleotides, the CDR3 is TGTGCCACCGGGAAAAGCTCCTACAATGAGCAGTTCTTC.

In the case of this clonotype: The CDR3 end shows no conserved phenylalanine or tryptophan, and so a read error is likely. It is unclear where the CDR3 begins or ends on the DNA, so no DNA is shown, and the CDR3 is as TCRdb lists it. The chain links TRBV7-2 to TRBJ2-1; the tabulated D call, TRBD2, remains unverified against the DNA. The germline V gene has CDR1 SGHTA and CDR2 FQGNSA. The CDR3 contains 9 residues when both ends are counted. This CDR3 is CASSFRLAG.

This clonotype came up many times. The rearrangement links TRBV5-1 to TRBJ2-3; D is unclear. CDR3 length: 12 amino acids. The V gene lost 5 bases and the J gene lost 4 bases, with 8 bases spanning the gap. Looked up from germline, CDR1 is SGHRS and CDR2 is YFSETQ. CDR3 bases: TGCGCCAGCAGTTCACAATCAGATACGCAGTATTTT. Its translation is CASSSQSDTQYF.

This clonotype showed up many times. The chain combines TRBV11-3 with TRBJ2-1, with TRBD2 matching over 11 bases. J was trimmed by 8 bases and V by 1 base; bases with no gene match: 7. Germline CDR1 reads SGHNT; CDR2 reads YENEEA. This CDR3 region has 16 residues. For the CDR3, the DNA is TGTGCCAGCAGCTTAGTTCGACTAGCGGGGCCATATGAGCAGTTCTTC. It specifies CASSLVRLAGPYEQFF.

The sample holds many counts of this clonotype. The chain is built from TRBV9 and TRBJ1-2; the D gene is possibly TRBD1 (5 bases). The length of the CDR3 is 11 residues. Trimming took 8 bases from V and 8 from J, leaving 13 bases between them. Germline CDR1 and CDR2: SGDLS and YYNGEE. In nucleotides, the CDR3 is TGTGCCAGGGGGGGGGGTCGAGGCTACACCTTC. Translation gives CARGGGRGYTF.

The chain links TRBV3-2 to TRBJ2-5. TRBV3-2 is assigned pseudogene status. This CDR3 comprises 9 residues. In DNA form, the CDR3 reads TGTGCCAGCAGCGGAGAGCAGTACTTC. Protein product: CASSGEQYF.

To note about this clonotype: A single base separates this from a much larger clone, so it may be a read error. The chain links TRBV19 to TRBJ1-2, with a tentative D call TRBD1 (5 bases). Trimming removed 5 bases from V and 5 bases from J, with 21 bases in between. The germline gives CDR1 LNHDA, CDR2 SQIVND (reference sequence). This CDR3 has 16 amino acids. This chain's CDR3 is CASSDGRSGAAYGYTF. The CDR3 DNA is TGTGCCAGTAGTGATGGCCGAAGCGGGGCAGCTTATGGCTACACCTTC.

The rearrangement uses TRBV7-9 and TRBJ1-2; D is unresolved. Trimming pared 1 base from V and 2 bases from J, leaving 11 bases between. The CDR3 loop spans 15 amino acids. Germline CDR1 reads SEHNR; CDR2 reads FQNEAQ (reference sequence). CDR3 coding DNA: TGTGCCAGCAGCTTAGTGGGGAAAGACAACTATGGCTACACCTTC. Its protein product is CASSLVGKDNYGYTF.

The genes are TRBV7-9 and TRBJ1-3; a possible D gene is TRBD1 (5 bases). The CDR3 is made up of 17 amino acids. Germline V CDR1 and CDR2: SEHNR, FQNEAQ (reference sequence). V gave up 2 bases and J gave up 0 bases, with 14 bases separating them. The CDR3 nucleotides read TGTGCCAGCAGCTTAAGGGGCTCCTCCAGCTCTGGAAACACCATATATTTT. Its translation is CASSLRGSSSSGNTIYF.

The rearrangement joins TRBV6-5 to TRBJ2-2; 11 bases agree with TRBD2. V was pared by 5 bases and J by 2 bases, with 4 bases of the junction left unmatched. This CDR3 region has 16 residues. Germline V gives CDR1 MNHEY, CDR2 SVGAGI. CDR3 sequence (DNA): TGTGCCAGCAGTCCGACTAGCGGGATAAACACCGGGGAGCTGTTTTTT. This gives the protein CASSPTSGINTGELFF.

In its sample, this clonotype was seen many times. The chain couples TRBV6-6 to TRBJ2-6; D is unresolved. Trimming removed 0 bases from V and 0 bases from J, with 6 bases in between. The V gene's germline CDR1 is MNHNY and CDR2 SVGAGI (reference sequence). This CDR3 has 16 residues. The CDR3 loop is CASSYSLNSGANVLTF. The CDR3 region has the DNA TGTGCCAGCAGTTACTCACTAAACTCTGGGGCCAACGTCCTGACTTTC.

This clonotype was observed at least ten times. V usage is TRBV19 and J usage is TRBJ2-6; D unresolved. The length of the CDR3 is 15 residues. V was shortened by 4 bases and J by 1 base, with 8 bases between the two germline ends. The germline V gene encodes CDR1 LNHDA and CDR2 SQIVND (reference sequence). The CDR3 is CASSRMGSGANVLTF. CDR3 DNA sequence: TGTGCCAGTAGTAGAATGGGGTCTGGGGCCAACGTCCTGACTTTC.

This clonotype was seen at least ten times. This chain links TRBV12-1 with TRBJ1-2; TRBD1, the table's D call, was not compared with the DNA. TRBV12-1 is reported as a pseudogene. CDR3 size: 16 residues. CDR3: CASSPTTGNPNYGYTF. The CDR3 region has the DNA TGTGCCAGCAGCCCGACCACAGGGAATCCTAACTATGGCTACACCTTC.

The rearrangement joins TRBV10-3 to TRBJ2-7; 7 bases line up with TRBD2. The germline V gene encodes CDR1 ENHRY and CDR2 SYGVKD. Trimming took 3 bases from V and 10 from J; bases not matched to a gene: 12. This CDR3 spans 14 amino acids. CDR3 bases: TGTGCCATCAGTGATCGGGCGGGAGAGGAACGTCAGTACTTC. Translating it yields CAISDRAGEERQYF.

Concerning this clonotype: An end of the junction differs from the germline gene, which may be a read error. J is TRBJ2-2 and V is TRBV5-1; possibly TRBD2 for D (6 bases). The V gene's germline CDR1 is SGHRS and CDR2 YFSETQ. This CDR3 contains 9 residues. CDR3 bases: TGCGCCAGCACCCCGGGAGATGTTTTT. This codes for CASTPGDVF.

The rearrangement joins TRBV19 to TRBJ2-1; TRBD1 might be the D (8 bases). V lost 4 bases and J 4 bases, leaving 17 bases between the germline ends. The germline CDR1 and CDR2 sequences are LNHDA and SQIVND (reference sequence). The CDR3 totals 16 residues. The CDR3 DNA is TGTGCCAGTAGTAAAGTACAGGGGGGGGGGTACAATGAGCAGTTCTTC. It codes for CASSKVQGGGYNEQFF.